Listed here are 27 T cell receptor beta chains from one sample, sequenced in a study of shared clonotypes between healthy human individuals. Method: immunoSEQ multiplex PCR; TCRdb's copy keeps in-frame clones and lacks some. The sample has roughly 2.5 million clones, around nine tenths seen once; the top ten hold over 0.12%. The material sequenced was naive CD4+ T cells sorted from blood. As to subset: CD45RA+ positively selected. The receptors here all came from a young man in good health.

The chain combines TRBV7-2 with TRBJ2-3; TRBD2 matches at 8 bases. CDR3 length: 17 amino acids. Per germline, CDR1 SGHTA and CDR2 FQGNSA. V was clipped by 0 bases and J by 2 bases; unmatched bases: 7. The CDR3 coding sequence is TGTGCCAGCAGCTTAGCGCTGTGGGGACTAGACACAGATACGCAGTATTTT. Its translation is CASSLALWGLDTDTQYF.

The J gene is TRBJ1-2, the V gene TRBV11-2, with TRBD1 matching 7 bases. Germline V gene data show CDR1 as SGHAT and CDR2 as FQNNGV. V shed 4 bases and J 5 bases; nucleotides not matched to a gene: 13. This CDR3 has 16 amino acids. The chain's CDR3 is CASSSLRDSGPYGYTF. The CDR3, as DNA: TGTGCCAGCAGCTCCCTCCGGGACAGCGGACCATATGGCTACACCTTC.

The chain joins TRBV7-9 to TRBJ2-3; D ambiguous. Deletions cut 4 bases from V and 4 bases from J, with 6 bases between. The CDR3 sequence is 12 residues long. CDR1 is SEHNR, CDR2 FQNEAQ, per germline (reference sequence). CDR3 nucleotides: TGTGCCAGCAGCTACACATCAGATACGCAGTATTTT. Translating it yields CASSYTSDTQYF.

With regard to this clone: Other DNA sequences within the sample encode an identical CDR3. For the CDR3, the DNA is TGTGCCAGTAGTATAGGGGCCGGGAGCTACGAGCAGTACTTC. Protein: CASSIGAGSYEQYF. The rearrangement uses TRBV19 and TRBJ2-7, with TRBD2 as a possible D gene (6 bases). The CDR3 consists of 14 residues. Germline CDR1 reads LNHDA; CDR2 reads SQIVND (reference sequence). V was cut by 1 base and J by 3 bases, with 10 bases left in between. The whole variable domain, filled in from reference TRBV19 and TRBJ2-7, reads DGGITQSPKYLFRKEGQNVTLSCEQNLNHDAMYWYRQDPGQGLRLIYYSQIVNDFQKGDIAEGYSVSREKKESFPLTVTSAQKNPTAFYLCASSIGAGSYEQYFGPGTRLTVT.

V and J are TRBV4-1 and TRBJ1-1, with 7 nucleotides matching TRBD1. Unmatched junction bases numbered 4, after V lost 3 bases and J lost 0 bases. There are 15 residues in the CDR3. Per germline, CDR1 MGHRA and CDR2 YSYEKL. CDR3 amino acids: CASSHPGQMNTEAFF. The CDR3 region has the DNA TGCGCCAGCAGCCATCCGGGACAGATGAACACTGAAGCTTTCTTT.

The chain carries TRBV5-4 and TRBJ1-2; TRBD1 is a possible D gene (5 bases). CDR1 SGHNT and CDR2 YYREEE come from the germline V gene (reference sequence). This CDR3 comprises 15 residues. V was pared by 5 bases and J by 8 bases, with 22 bases between. The CDR3 region has the DNA TGTGCCAGCAGTCCCGGGGCTACAGACCCTGTGGGCTACACCTTC. Translated, it gives CASSPGATDPVGYTF.

The V and J genes are TRBV18 and TRBJ2-6; D is perhaps TRBD2 (6 bases). The CDR3 has 16 amino acids. The germline gives CDR1 KGHSH, CDR2 LQKENI. The V gene lost 1 base and the J gene lost 2 bases, with 9 bases spanning the gap. CDR3 amino acids: CASSPRGGAGANVLTF. CDR3 in DNA: TGTGCCAGCTCACCACGGGGCGGGGCTGGGGCCAACGTCCTGACTTTC.

A note on this clone: Other DNA sequences within the sample encode an identical CDR3. V and J are TRBV5-4 and TRBJ2-7; D gene unclear. V lost 0 bases to trimming and J lost 1 base, with 8 bases between them. The CDR3 is made up of 14 amino acids. Germline V gene lookup returns CDR1 SGHNT and CDR2 YYREEE (reference sequence). This chain's CDR3 is CASSLDRFSYEQYF. CDR3 sequence (DNA): TGTGCCAGCAGCTTGGATCGGTTTTCCTACGAGCAGTACTTC.

CDR3 coding DNA: TGTGCCAGTCGGGACAGGGACTATGGCTACACCTTC. Its protein is CASRDRDYGYTF. The chain combines TRBV19 with TRBJ1-2, with 9 bases fitting TRBD1. This CDR3 comprises 12 residues. In germline, CDR1 is LNHDA, CDR2 SQIVND (reference sequence). Trimming at V came to 8 bases and at J to 3 bases, leaving 1 base not matched to a gene.

The genes are TRBV14 and TRBJ2-1, with a tentative D call TRBD2 (7 bases). In germline, CDR1 is SGHDN, CDR2 FVKESK. There are 17 residues in the CDR3. The V and J ends lost 1 base and 2 bases respectively, with 15 bases between them. CDR3 protein: CASSQAREGGTYNEQFF. CDR3 nucleotides: TGTGCCAGCAGCCAAGCGAGGGAGGGGGGGACCTACAATGAGCAGTTCTTC. The full variable domain, completed using reference TRBV14 and TRBJ2-1, is EAGVTQFPSHSVIEKGQTVTLRCDPISGHDNLYWYRRVMGKEIKFLLHFVKESKQDESGMPNNRFLAERTGGTYSTLKVQPAELEDSGVYFCASSQAREGGTYNEQFFGPGTRLTVL.

The J gene is TRBJ2-5, the V gene TRBV5-4; TRBD1 matches 12 bases. Germline values: CDR1 SGHNT, CDR2 YYREEE (reference sequence). After removal of 7 bases from V and 5 bases from J, the junction contained 6 bases not matched to a gene. CDR3 length equals 14 residues. The CDR3: CASGGQGAGETQYF. CDR3 coding DNA: TGTGCCAGCGGGGGACAGGGGGCTGGGGAGACCCAGTACTTC.

The chain combines TRBV2 with TRBJ1-3; D might be TRBD1 (5 bases). Per the germline V gene, CDR1 is SNHLY and CDR2 is FYNNEI. The germline V and J ends were trimmed by 5 bases and 0 bases, with 11 bases remaining between them. CDR3 length equals 15 residues. CDR3 residues: CASSLQAHSGNTIYF. CDR3 nucleotide sequence: TGTGCCAGCAGTTTACAGGCGCACTCTGGAAACACCATATATTTT.

V usage is TRBV2 and J usage is TRBJ2-2; 8 nucleotides line up with TRBD2. Germline loops: CDR1 SNHLY, CDR2 FYNNEI. V lost 5 bases and J lost 6; bases outside the gene matches: 5. The CDR3 runs 14 residues. For the CDR3, the DNA is TGTGCCAGCAGTCGGCGGGAGGAGGCCGGGGAGCTGTTTTTT. Translation gives CASSRREEAGELFF.

This chain connects TRBV28 to TRBJ1-6; no clear D gene. The CDR3 sequence is 13 residues long. The V gene's germline CDR1 is MDHEN and CDR2 SYDVKM. The V and J ends lost 9 bases and 8 bases respectively, with 14 bases between them. This chain's CDR3 is CASGRGGYSPLHF. DNA for the CDR3: TGTGCCAGTGGGAGAGGAGGATATTCACCCCTCCACTTT.

The CDR3 coding sequence is TGTGCCATCGGGGACAGGGGGCAAGCGGATACGCAGTATTTT. Translating gives CAIGDRGQADTQYF. This sequence joins TRBV10-3 and TRBJ2-3; TRBD1 agrees at 12 bases. The CDR3 loop spans 14 amino acids. Germline CDR1 reads ENHRY; CDR2 reads SYGVKD. J lost 6 bases, V lost 8 bases, and 6 bases had no gene match.

This clone occurred once. This chain links TRBV7-2 with TRBJ2-5, with D perhaps matching TRBD1 (5 bases). Trimming removed 1 base from V and 5 bases from J, with 17 bases in between. Per the germline V gene, CDR1 is SGHTA and CDR2 is FQGNSA. The CDR3 runs 16 residues. The CDR3 region has the DNA TGTGCCAGCAGCTTAGTACCACTCAGGGATACGGAGACCCAGTACTTC. Residues: CASSLVPLRDTETQYF. Drawing the rest from reference TRBV7-2 and TRBJ2-5, the complete variable domain is GAGVSQSPSNKVTEKGKDVELRCDPISGHTALYWYRQSLGQGLEFLIYFQGNSAPDKSGLPSDRFSAERTGGSVSTLTIQRTQQEDSAVYLCASSLVPLRDTETQYFGPGTRLLVL.

As concerns this clone: This specimen includes other DNA sequences encoding the same CDR3. The chain links TRBV20-1 to TRBJ1-1; D unresolved. Germline values: CDR1 DFQATT, CDR2 SNEGSKA (reference sequence). Trimming shortened V by 7 bases and J by 2 bases, and 8 bases separated the two germline ends. The CDR3 runs 11 residues. CDR3 in amino acids: CSGPGNTEAFF. The CDR3 region has the DNA TGCAGTGGACCCGGTAACACTGAAGCTTTCTTT.

This sequence joins TRBV7-9 and TRBJ2-5, with TRBD1 identical over 7 bases. Germline trimming cut 5 bases from V and 2 bases from J; bases unmatched to any gene: 8. The CDR3 is 15 residues long. Germline-derived CDR1 and CDR2 are SEHNR and FQNEAQ (reference sequence). Here the CDR3 reads CASSQPTGRQETQYF. The CDR3 coding sequence is TGTGCCAGCAGCCAACCGACAGGGCGGCAAGAGACCCAGTACTTC.

CDR3 sequence reads: CASSQGDRNSGNTIYF. In nucleotides, the CDR3 is TGCGCCAGCAGCCAGGGCGACAGAAACTCTGGAAACACCATATATTTT. The rearrangement joins TRBV4-1 to TRBJ1-3, with a weak D call TRBD1 (5 bases). CDR3 length: 16 residues. Germline CDR1 reads MGHRA; CDR2 reads YSYEKL. V was pared by 3 bases and J by 0 bases, with 12 bases between.

The rearrangement links TRBV7-9 to TRBJ1-4; D gene unclear. This CDR3 spans 16 amino acids. V lost 5 bases and J lost 4, with 17 bases in between. The germline V gene has CDR1 SEHNR and CDR2 FQNEAQ (reference sequence). DNA of the CDR3: TGTGCCAGCAGCCTCATTAGGACCGGATTTAATGAAAAACTGTTTTTT. It yields the protein CASSLIRTGFNEKLFF.

This clone was observed a handful of times. The V gene is TRBV28, the J gene TRBJ2-1, with 8 positions matching TRBD1. CDR3 length equals 14 residues. With V trimmed by 3 bases and J by 7 bases, 5 bases remained unmatched. CDR1 and CDR2 (germline): MDHEN, SYDVKM. The chain's CDR3 is CASSLRTGRNEQFF. The CDR3, as DNA: TGTGCCAGCAGTTTGCGGACAGGGCGAAATGAGCAGTTCTTC.

The chain links TRBV6-5 to TRBJ1-5; maybe TRBD1 (5 bases). CDR3 length equals 15 residues. The V gene's germline CDR1 is MNHEY and CDR2 SVGAGI. Trimming pared 0 bases from V and 7 bases from J, leaving 13 bases between. The CDR3 nucleotides read TGTGCCAGCAGTTACTCAAGAGGGACGGGCCAGCCCCAGCATTTT. This translates into CASSYSRGTGQPQHF.

The chain employs TRBV6-1 and TRBJ1-4; 8 bases are shared with TRBD1. This CDR3 contains 14 residues. V gave up 5 bases and J gave up 8 bases; unmatched junction bases: 7. CDR1 is MNHNS and CDR2 is SASEGT in the germline V gene. The CDR3 coding sequence is TGTGCCAGCAGTAAGGACAGGGTATACGAAAAACTGTTTTTT. Its protein is CASSKDRVYEKLFF.

As for this clone: Other nucleotide sequences from this sample produce the same CDR3. The chain has TRBV5-1 and TRBJ2-2, with 7 bases lining up with TRBD2. The length of the CDR3 is 15 residues. J was trimmed by 3 bases and V by 0 bases; bases with no gene match: 2. Germline values: CDR1 SGHRS, CDR2 YFSETQ. CDR3 in DNA: TGCGCCAGCAGCTTGGAGGGGAGGGACACCGGGGAGCTGTTTTTT. Translation gives CASSLEGRDTGELFF.

This sequence joins TRBV28 and TRBJ1-5; a possible D gene is TRBD1 (5 bases). This CDR3 has 13 amino acids. Germline values: CDR1 MDHEN, CDR2 SYDVKM. V lost 5 bases, J lost 9 bases, and 14 bases lay in between. The DNA of the CDR3 is TGTGCCAGCAGTGCGCCACAGGCCAGGCCCCAGCATTTT. Protein product: CASSAPQARPQHF.

J is TRBJ1-1 and V is TRBV18; D is perhaps TRBD1 (6 bases). The CDR3 loop spans 15 amino acids. V dropped 2 bases and J dropped 1 base, with 11 bases sitting between them. CDR1 is KGHSH, CDR2 LQKENI, per germline. Written as DNA, the CDR3 is TGTGCCAGCTCACCAACGACAGGACAGAACACTGAAGCTTTCTTT. Its translation is CASSPTTGQNTEAFF.

The V and J genes are TRBV30 and TRBJ2-5, with 7 nucleotides matching TRBD1. Trimming cost V 5 bases and J 2 bases; bases outside gene matches: 5. Germline V lookup: CDR1 GTSNPN, CDR2 SVGIG (reference sequence). The CDR3 sequence is 13 residues long. The CDR3 DNA is TGTGCCTGGGAGGGACAGTGGCAAGAGACCCAGTACTTC. Protein sequence: CAWEGQWQETQYF.